This entry is about one T cell receptor (beta chain). Its antigen is not known. This entry belongs to a study of response to subunit inactivated influenza vaccine. Findings and limits, study-wide: New T cells are recruited in small numbers by each seasonal influenza vaccination, according to the authors' suggestion.

TCRdb re-called the RT-PCR reads with MiXCR, one entry per CDR3 protein. The data contain under 950,000 distinct CDR3 sequences, 21% of them singletons. The clonotype comes from a man aged 50 to 60 who received an inactivated influenza vaccine. The sample here was PBMCs from blood, taken roughly 5 days after vaccination.

CDR3 loop: CASSYSIGNYEQYF. The CDR3 nucleotides are TGTGCCAGCAGTTACTCGATCGGGAACTACGAGCAGTACTTC. The chain is built from TRBV6-5 and TRBJ2-7, with D possibly TRBD2 on 5 matching bases. In germline, CDR1 is MNHEY, CDR2 SVGAGI. V was pared by 0 bases and J by 3 bases, with 9 bases between. The CDR3 contains 14 residues.